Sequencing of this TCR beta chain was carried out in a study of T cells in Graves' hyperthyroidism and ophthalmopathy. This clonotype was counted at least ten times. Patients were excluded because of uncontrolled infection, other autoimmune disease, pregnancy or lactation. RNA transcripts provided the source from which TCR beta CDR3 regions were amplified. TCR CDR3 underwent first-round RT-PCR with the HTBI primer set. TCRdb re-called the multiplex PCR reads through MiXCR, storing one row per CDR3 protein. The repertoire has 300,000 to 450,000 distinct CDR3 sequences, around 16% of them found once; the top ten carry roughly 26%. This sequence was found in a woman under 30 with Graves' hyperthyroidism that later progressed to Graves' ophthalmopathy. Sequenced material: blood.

CDR3 nucleotides: TGTGCCAGCAGCCCTCGAGGGTCGAACACAGATACGCAGTATTTT. This gives the protein CASSPRGSNTDTQYF. The rearrangement links TRBV3-1 to TRBJ2-3; tentative D call: TRBD2 (5 bases). The CDR3 covers 15 residues. V was cut by 4 bases and J by 2 bases, with 13 bases left in between. Looked up from germline, CDR1 is LGHDT and CDR2 is YNNKEL (reference sequence).